The following is a T cell receptor (beta chain) sequence with its context. CDR1 is SGHTA, CDR2 FQGNSA, per germline. Trimming shortened V by 5 bases and J by 3 bases, and 12 bases separated the two germline ends. CDR3 size: 14 residues. This table comes from immunoSEQ multiplex PCR, and its TCRdb copy is limited to in-frame clones, with some not included. The sample records 40,000 to 55,000 clones, approximately 90% being singletons. This sample is drawn from a study of OX40 agonist ivuxolimab in advanced cancers. This sequence joins TRBV7-2 and TRBJ2-3; a possible D gene is TRBD1 (5 bases). This clonotype was obtained from an adult with an advanced solid tumor such as melanoma, head and neck, liver or kidney cancer. This specimen consisted of CD4+ or CD8+ T cells sorted from blood, obtained in a trial of the OX40 agonist ivuxolimab. The CDR3 DNA is TGTGCCAGCAGCGGAGCAGGGCGGACAGATACGCAGTATTTT. Its protein product is CASSGAGRTDTQYF.